Reported below is one T cell receptor beta chain. Source study methods: Nucleated cell number was recorded as an estimate derived from reference gene primer amplification. Assay used: immunoSEQ multiplex PCR; TCRdb lists only in-frame clones, some missing. V and J calls and clone size follow that table, whereas D and trimming were derived from the DNA. The table has 350,000 to 500,000 clones, nearly 90% seen once. The sample originates from a study of blood T cell repertoires in COVID-19. Study-wide context: Italy, Spain and the United States were the sources of the convalescent and acute COVID-19 samples.

Germline lookup yields CDR1 MNHEY and CDR2 SVGAGI. This CDR3 spans 15 amino acids. Trimming removed 0 bases at V and 4 bases at J, with 12 bases between. V is TRBV6-5 and J is TRBJ1-2; no firm D call. The TCR originated in a woman younger than 30 who had been exposed to COVID-19. Material: PBMCs or T cells enriched from blood (not recorded which). In nucleotides, the CDR3 is TGTGCCAGCAGTTACTCCGGCAGGCGAAGCTATGGCTACACCTTC. This gives the protein CASSYSGRRSYGYTF.